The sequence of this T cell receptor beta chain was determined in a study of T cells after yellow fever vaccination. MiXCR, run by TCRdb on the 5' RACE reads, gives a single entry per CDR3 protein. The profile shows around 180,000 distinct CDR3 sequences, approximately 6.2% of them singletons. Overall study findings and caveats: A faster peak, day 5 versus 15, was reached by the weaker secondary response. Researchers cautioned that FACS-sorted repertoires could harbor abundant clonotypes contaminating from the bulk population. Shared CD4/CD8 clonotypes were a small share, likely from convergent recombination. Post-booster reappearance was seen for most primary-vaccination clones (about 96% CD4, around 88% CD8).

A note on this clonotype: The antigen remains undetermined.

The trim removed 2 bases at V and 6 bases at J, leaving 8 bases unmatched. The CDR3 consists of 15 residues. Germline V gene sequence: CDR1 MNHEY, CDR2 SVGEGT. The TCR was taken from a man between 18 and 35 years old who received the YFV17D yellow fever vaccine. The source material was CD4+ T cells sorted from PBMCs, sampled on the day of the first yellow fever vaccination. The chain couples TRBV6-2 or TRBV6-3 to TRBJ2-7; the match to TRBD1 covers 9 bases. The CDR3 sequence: CASSYLGQGLSEQYF. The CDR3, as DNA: TGTGCCAGCAGTTACCTGGGACAGGGTCTAAGCGAGCAGTACTTC.